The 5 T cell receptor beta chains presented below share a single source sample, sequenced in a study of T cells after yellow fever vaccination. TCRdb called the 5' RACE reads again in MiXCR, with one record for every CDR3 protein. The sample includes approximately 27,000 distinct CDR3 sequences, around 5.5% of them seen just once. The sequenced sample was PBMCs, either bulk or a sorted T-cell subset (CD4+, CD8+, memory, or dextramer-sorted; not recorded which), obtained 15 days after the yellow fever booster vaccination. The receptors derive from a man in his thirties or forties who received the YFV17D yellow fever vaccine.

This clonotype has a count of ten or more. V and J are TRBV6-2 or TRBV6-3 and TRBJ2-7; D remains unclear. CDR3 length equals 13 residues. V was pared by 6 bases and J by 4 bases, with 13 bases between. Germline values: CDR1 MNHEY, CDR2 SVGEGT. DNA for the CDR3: TGTGCCAGCAGCTACCCCTCGACGTACGAGCAGTACTTC. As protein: CASSYPSTYEQYF.

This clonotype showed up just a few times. In DNA form, the CDR3 reads TGTGCCAGCAGCCGTATGGGGGGCACAGATACGCAGTATTTT. Amino acids: CASSRMGGTDTQYF. The chain uses TRBV7-2 and TRBJ2-3, with D tentatively TRBD1 or TRBD2 (5 bases each). V was cut by 5 bases and J by 1 base, with 10 bases left in between. This CDR3 has 14 residues. Germline CDR1 reads SGHTA; CDR2 reads FQGNSA.

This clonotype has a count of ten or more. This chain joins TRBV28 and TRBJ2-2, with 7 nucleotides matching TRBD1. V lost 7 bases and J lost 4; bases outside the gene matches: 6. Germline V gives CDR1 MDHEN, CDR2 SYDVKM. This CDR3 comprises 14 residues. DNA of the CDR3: TGTGCCAGCATTCCGGGACAGTTCACCGGGGAGCTGTTTTTT. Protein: CASIPGQFTGELFF.

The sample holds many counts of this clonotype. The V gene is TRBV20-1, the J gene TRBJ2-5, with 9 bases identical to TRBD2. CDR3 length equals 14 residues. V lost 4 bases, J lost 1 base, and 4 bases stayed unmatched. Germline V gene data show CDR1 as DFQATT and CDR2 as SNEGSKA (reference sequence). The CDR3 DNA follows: TGCAGTGCTAACGGACTAGCGAGCCAAGAGACCCAGTACTTC. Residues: CSANGLASQETQYF.

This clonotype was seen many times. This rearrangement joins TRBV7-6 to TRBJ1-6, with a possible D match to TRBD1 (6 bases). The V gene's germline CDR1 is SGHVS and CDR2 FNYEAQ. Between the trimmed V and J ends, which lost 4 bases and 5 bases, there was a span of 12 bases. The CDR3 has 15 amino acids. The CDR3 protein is CASSYETGDNSPLHF. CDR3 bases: TGTGCCAGCAGCTACGAGACAGGCGATAATTCACCCCTCCACTTT.